Listed below are T cell receptor beta chains from one sample, sequenced in a study of CD8+ T cells in alopecia areata. TCRdb's table, derived via immunoSEQ multiplex PCR, lists solely in-frame clones and lacks some. The repertoire holds tens of thousands of clones, with 40% to 55% as singletons. Sequences were derived from CD8+ T cells sorted from blood, sampled at approximately week 36, from a patient treated with tofacitinib. Every receptor here comes from a human donor with alopecia areata. CDR3s include the opening cysteine and the closing phenylalanine or tryptophan. The D gene is left open where the match is weak. Clone size is shown for a subset of rows, as once, few, many or a class of expanded clone.

V gene	D gene	clone size	J gene	CDR3 protein	CDR3 DNA
TRBV7-9	TRBD1	.	TRBJ1-2	CASRGQGRYGYTF	TGTGCCAGCAGGGGACAGGGGCGCTATGGCTACACCTTC
TRBV27	.	.	TRBJ1-1	CASSTRRTDTEAFF	TGTGCCAGCAGCACTAGGAGGACAGACACTGAAGCTTTCTTT
TRBV4-1	.	.	TRBJ1-1	CASSQVGGRGAFF	TGCGCCAGCAGCCAAGTCGGGGGACGGGGGGCTTTCTTT
TRBV7-9	.	.	TRBJ2-5	CASSFIMGEETQYF	TGTGCCAGCAGCTTTATTATGGGAGAAGAGACCCAGTACTTC
TRBV29-1	.	.	TRBJ2-6	CSVPLLLGSGANVLTF	TGCAGCGTTCCATTACTCTTGGGCTCTGGGGCCAACGTCCTGACTTTC
TRBV2	TRBD2	medium-sized	TRBJ2-7	CASIGTSGSYEQYF	TGTGCCAGCATTGGGACTAGCGGGAGCTACGAGCAGTACTTC
TRBV29-1	.	.	TRBJ2-2	CSAWGAPNTGELFF	TGCAGCGCGTGGGGGGCCCCGAACACCGGGGAGCTGTTTTTT
TRBV5-4	.	few	TRBJ2-1	CASSLSEEQFF	TGTGCCAGCAGCTTGTCCGAAGAGCAGTTCTTC
TRBV28	TRBD1	.	TRBJ1-5	CASSSSRGGNQPQHF	TGTGCCAGCAGTTCTTCCAGGGGGGGCAATCAGCCCCAGCATTTT
TRBV4-2	TRBD2	.	TRBJ2-1	CASCRTLREGEDNEQFF	TGTGCCAGCTGTCGAACCTTGCGGGAGGGTGAGGACAATGAGCAGTTCTTC
TRBV5-1	.	.	TRBJ2-1	CASSLVRDNFSNEQFF	TGCGCCAGCAGCTTGGTTCGGGACAATTTCTCCAATGAGCAGTTCTTC
TRBV5-1	.	.	TRBJ2-1	CASSLVVRSSYNEQFF	TGCGCCAGCAGCTTGGTAGTCCGGAGCTCCTACAATGAGCAGTTCTTC
TRBV28	.	.	TRBJ2-1	CASGLNEQFF	TGTGCCAGCGGGTTGAATGAGCAGTTCTTC
TRBV27	TRBD1	.	TRBJ1-1	CASRYRGNSFTEAFF	TGTGCCAGCAGGTACAGGGGGAATTCATTTACTGAAGCTTTCTTT
TRBV29-1	.	few	TRBJ1-1	CSGGGGTEAFF	TGCAGCGGAGGAGGGGGTACTGAAGCTTTCTTT
TRBV7-9	TRBD1	.	TRBJ1-4	CASKGDRMDEKLFF	TGTGCCAGCAAGGGGGACAGAATGGATGAAAAACTGTTTTTT
TRBV28	.	.	TRBJ2-3	CASTQGAGTQYF	TGTGCCAGCACCCAGGGAGCCGGTACGCAGTATTTT
TRBV14	TRBD2	.	TRBJ2-1	CASQFGGNEQFF	TGTGCCAGCCAGTTCGGGGGGAATGAGCAGTTCTTC
TRBV29-1	.	few	TRBJ2-1	CSVSGGITNEQFF	TGCAGCGTGTCGGGTGGGATCACGAATGAGCAGTTCTTC
TRBV14	.	.	TRBJ1-1	CASSLLQGAEAFF	TGTGCCAGCAGCCTCCTACAGGGCGCTGAAGCTTTCTTT
TRBV10-3	.	.	TRBJ2-3	CAISERGDTQYF	TGTGCCATCAGTGAACGGGGAGATACGCAGTATTTT
TRBV6-6	.	.	TRBJ2-7	CASSLTGIGYEQYF	TGTGCCAGCAGCTTAACAGGGATAGGGTACGAGCAGTACTTC
TRBV9	.	few	TRBJ2-1	CASSVYDNEQFF	TGTGCCAGCAGCGTGTACGACAATGAGCAGTTCTTC
TRBV29-1	.	few	TRBJ1-2	CSVVDSKNGYTF	TGCAGCGTAGTGGACAGTAAGAATGGCTACACCTTC
TRBV7-8	.	.	TRBJ1-3	CASSLMYGAGNTIYF	TGTGCCAGCAGCTTAATGTACGGGGCTGGAAACACCATATATTTT
TRBV6-1	.	.	TRBJ1-5	CASSEADGRGNQPQHF	TGTGCCAGCAGTGAAGCGGACGGGAGGGGTAATCAGCCCCAGCATTTT
TRBV14	.	.	TRBJ2-1	CASSKTGYNEQFF	TGTGCCAGCAGCAAGACAGGTTACAATGAGCAGTTCTTC
TRBV25-1	.	few	TRBJ2-7	CASSEAYEQYF	TGTGCCAGCAGTGAGGCTTACGAGCAGTACTTC
TRBV6-1	.	.	TRBJ2-7	CASTGLGREQYF	TGTGCCAGCACGGGGCTGGGTCGCGAGCAGTACTTC
TRBV29-1	.	few	TRBJ1-2	CSVEIGDNYGYTF	TGCAGCGTTGAAATCGGGGATAACTATGGCTACACCTTC
TRBV7-9	.	few	TRBJ2-5	CASSFRTSQETQYF	TGTGCCAGCAGCTTCAGGACCTCCCAAGAGACCCAGTACTTC
TRBV28	.	.	TRBJ2-7	CASSPPRGEQYF	TGTGCCAGCAGTCCGCCTCGGGGTGAGCAGTACTTC
TRBV29-1	TRBD2	few	TRBJ2-7	CSVEDWTSGVYEQYF	TGCAGCGTTGAAGACTGGACTAGCGGAGTCTACGAGCAGTACTTC
TRBV29-1	.	.	TRBJ2-7	CSVEAGYYEQYF	TGCAGCGTTGAAGCAGGGTACTACGAGCAGTACTTC
TRBV7-9	.	.	TRBJ2-2	CASSFHSGELFF	TGTGCCAGCAGCTTCCATTCCGGGGAGCTGTTTTTT
TRBV6-5	TRBD2	few	TRBJ2-5	CASSVSGRGETQYF	TGTGCCAGCAGTGTTAGCGGGAGGGGGGAGACCCAGTACTTC
TRBV2	.	.	TRBJ2-1	CASSEAPRGNEQFF	TGTGCCAGCAGTGAAGCGCCGAGGGGCAATGAGCAGTTCTTC
TRBV27	TRBD2	.	TRBJ2-1	CASSWGLASYNEQFF	TGTGCCAGCAGTTGGGGACTAGCCTCCTACAATGAGCAGTTCTTC
TRBV9	.	few	TRBJ1-2	CASSVRGSTGDGYTF	TGTGCCAGCAGTGTGCGCGGCTCCACGGGCGATGGCTACACCTTC
TRBV4-2	.	few	TRBJ2-7	CASSQDLRTRGSFVQYF	TGTGCCAGCAGCCAAGATCTTCGGACGAGGGGCAGCTTTGTTCAGTACTTC
TRBV25-1	.	.	TRBJ2-3	CASSELSTQYF	TGTGCCAGCAGTGAGCTCAGCACGCAGTATTTT
TRBV28	.	once	TRBJ2-1	CASTRRLEFNEQFF	TGTGCCAGCACTCGGAGGCTGGAGTTCAATGAGCAGTTCTTC